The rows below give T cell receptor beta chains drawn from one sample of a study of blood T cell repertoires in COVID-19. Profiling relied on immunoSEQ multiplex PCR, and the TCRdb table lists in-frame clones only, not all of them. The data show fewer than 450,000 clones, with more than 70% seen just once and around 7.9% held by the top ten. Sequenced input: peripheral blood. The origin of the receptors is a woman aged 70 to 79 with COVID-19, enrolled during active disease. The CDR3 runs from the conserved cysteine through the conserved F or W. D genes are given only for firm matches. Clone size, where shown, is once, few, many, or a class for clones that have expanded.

CASSFGTGNSPLHF,TGTGCCAGCAGTTTTGGGACAGGGAATTCACCCCTCCACTTT,TRBV27,TRBD1,once,TRBJ1-6
CAISAGGEADTQYF,TGTGCCATCAGTGCGGGCGGGGAGGCAGATACGCAGTATTTT,TRBV10-3,NA,NA,TRBJ2-3
CASSKLTSGVQETQYF,TGTGCCAGCAGTAAATTGACTAGCGGGGTCCAAGAGACCCAGTACTTC,TRBV6-6,TRBD2,NA,TRBJ2-5
CASSDSGELFF,TGTGCCAGCAGCGACTCAGGGGAGCTGTTTTTT,TRBV9,NA,NA,TRBJ2-2
CASSPIAGGHTDTQYF,TGTGCCAGCAGCCCCATAGCGGGGGGGCACACAGATACGCAGTATTTT,TRBV7-9,TRBD2,NA,TRBJ2-3
CAWVPRSAGNTIYF,TGTGCCTGGGTTCCCCGGTCGGCTGGAAACACCATATATTTT,TRBV30,NA,NA,TRBJ1-3
CASSPGQGARAFF,TGTGCCAGCAGCCCCGGACAGGGGGCACGGGCTTTCTTT,TRBV7-7,TRBD1,NA,TRBJ1-1
CASALGLQDREGLETQYF,TGTGCTAGTGCCTTGGGGCTCCAGGACAGGGAAGGTCTAGAGACCCAGTACTTC,TRBV12-5,TRBD1,NA,TRBJ2-5
CASSPGRILETQYF,TGTGCCAGCAGCCCGGGTCGGATTTTAGAGACCCAGTACTTC,TRBV5-4,NA,NA,TRBJ2-5
CASSEGTGRPLHF,TGTGCCAGCAGTGAGGGGACAGGGCGACCCCTCCACTTT,TRBV2,TRBD1,NA,TRBJ1-6
CASSFWGQGRGYTF,TGTGCCAGCAGCTTCTGGGGACAAGGAAGAGGCTACACCTTC,TRBV13,NA,NA,TRBJ1-2
CASSPAWGQGISPLHF,TGTGCCAGCAGCCCCGCCTGGGGACAGGGGATTTCACCCCTCCACTTT,TRBV5-4,TRBD1,NA,TRBJ1-6
CASSSGDRGRFGTGELFF,TGTGCCAGTTCTTCCGGGGACAGGGGGCGGTTTGGGACCGGGGAGCTGTTTTTT,TRBV19,TRBD1,NA,TRBJ2-2
CASSEEARSFYEQYF,TGTGCCAGCAGTGAGGAGGCAAGGAGCTTCTACGAGCAGTACTTC,TRBV2,NA,NA,TRBJ2-7
CSVSRGAGTGELFF,TGCAGCGTGAGCCGGGGGGCGGGCACCGGGGAGCTGTTTTTT,TRBV29-1,NA,NA,TRBJ2-2
CASSLLTGTGDSPLHF,TGTGCCAGCAGTTTATTGACCGGGACAGGCGATTCACCCCTCCACTTT,TRBV27,TRBD1,NA,TRBJ1-6
CASRPARDQPQHF,TGTGCCAGCAGGCCCGCCCGGGATCAGCCCCAGCATTTT,TRBV27,NA,NA,TRBJ1-5
CASSFSGDSTDTQYF,TGCGCCAGCAGCTTCAGCGGAGATAGCACAGATACGCAGTATTTT,TRBV5-1,NA,NA,TRBJ2-3
CASSWAGQGGNEQFF,TGTGCCAGTAGTTGGGCGGGACAGGGGGGCAATGAGCAGTTCTTC,TRBV19,TRBD1,NA,TRBJ2-1
CASSSGETQYF,TGTGCCAGCAGTTCCGGAGAGACCCAGTACTTC,TRBV3-1/TRBV3-2,NA,NA,TRBJ2-5
CASKRESGARYTF,TGTGCCAGCAAACGAGAGAGCGGGGCTCGCTACACCTTC,TRBV12-3/TRBV12-4,NA,NA,TRBJ1-2
CASSSSASGGNEQFF,TGTGCCAGCAGTTCATCCGCTAGCGGGGGAAATGAGCAGTTCTTC,TRBV28,TRBD2,NA,TRBJ2-1
CASREVSGGTDTQYF,TGTGCCAGCAGGGAGGTCAGCGGGGGCACAGATACGCAGTATTTT,TRBV7-8,TRBD2,NA,TRBJ2-3
CASSRLRSQLNTEAFF,TGTGCCAGCAGTCGTCTCAGAAGTCAATTGAACACTGAAGCTTTCTTT,TRBV6-2/TRBV6-3,NA,few,TRBJ1-1
CASSRQGSSGNTIYF,TGTGCCAGCAGCCGACAGGGGAGCTCTGGAAACACCATATATTTT,TRBV6-6,TRBD1,NA,TRBJ1-3
CASSPLDNPVLGNTIYF,TGCGCCAGCAGCCCCCTGGACAACCCCGTCTTAGGAAACACCATATATTTT,TRBV5-1,NA,NA,TRBJ1-3
CASSEGQGYGYTF,TGTGCCAGCAGCGAAGGACAGGGTTATGGCTACACCTTC,TRBV6-1,TRBD1,NA,TRBJ1-2
CASSLMRTTYEQYF,TGTGCCAGCAGTTTAATGAGGACAACCTACGAGCAGTACTTC,TRBV28,NA,NA,TRBJ2-7
CASSGGQGRTGELFF,TGTGCCAGCAGCGGGGGACAGGGGAGAACCGGGGAGCTGTTTTTT,TRBV7-6,TRBD1,NA,TRBJ2-2
CASSEGGAYGYTF,TGTGCCAGCAGTGAGGGGGGGGCCTATGGCTACACCTTC,TRBV2,NA,NA,TRBJ1-2
CASSLQGGSLEQYF,TGTGCCAGCAGCTTACAGGGTGGTAGTCTTGAGCAGTACTTC,TRBV7-3,NA,NA,TRBJ2-7
CASSFGGLYGYTF,TGTGCCAGCAGCTTCGGGGGGCTCTATGGCTACACCTTC,TRBV7-2,NA,once,TRBJ1-2
CASRVSGGPYSEQFF,TGTGCCAGCAGGGTTAGCGGGGGCCCATACAGTGAGCAGTTCTTC,TRBV7-8,TRBD2,NA,TRBJ2-1
CASRDSKGITEAFF,TGTGCCAGCAGGGACAGCAAAGGCATCACTGAAGCTTTCTTT,TRBV6-1,NA,NA,TRBJ1-1
CASSATGNTEAFF,TGTGCCAGCAGTGCCACTGGGAACACTGAAGCTTTCTTT,TRBV6-4,NA,NA,TRBJ1-1
CASSESQRGDTGELFF,TGCGCCAGCAGTGAGTCGCAGCGGGGGGACACCGGGGAGCTGTTTTTT,TRBV10-2,TRBD2,NA,TRBJ2-2
CASSHSPGERGRYNEQFF,TGTGCCAGCAGTCACAGCCCCGGGGAGAGAGGGAGATACAATGAGCAGTTCTTC,TRBV6-6,NA,NA,TRBJ2-1
CSVGVVGTGLWEQFF,TGCAGCGTTGGGGTGGTAGGGACAGGGCTTTGGGAGCAGTTCTTC,TRBV29-1,TRBD1,NA,TRBJ2-1
CASSPQGANQPQHF,TGTGCCAGCTCACCACAAGGGGCGAATCAGCCCCAGCATTTT,TRBV18,NA,once,TRBJ1-5
CASSLLGGRGELFF,TGTGCCAGCAGCCTCTTGGGGGGGCGCGGGGAGCTGTTTTTT,TRBV9,NA,NA,TRBJ2-2
CASSVEATGRGYTF,TGTGCCAGCAGCGTAGAGGCCACCGGGAGGGGCTACACCTTC,TRBV9,NA,NA,TRBJ1-2
CASSPGEAANYGYTF,TGCGCCAGCAGCCCCGGGGAGGCCGCTAACTATGGCTACACCTTC,TRBV5-1,NA,NA,TRBJ1-2
CASSLALGQGAKKLFF,TGTGCCAGCAGCTTAGCGCTGGGACAGGGGGCGAAAAAACTGTTTTTT,TRBV7-2,TRBD1,NA,TRBJ1-4
CATSDGTGASGYTF,TGTGCCACCAGTGATGGAACAGGGGCCTCTGGCTACACCTTC,TRBV24-1,TRBD1,NA,TRBJ1-2
CASSPGESYNSPLHF,TGCGCCAGCAGCCCCGGGGAGTCCTATAATTCACCCCTCCACTTT,TRBV5-1,NA,NA,TRBJ1-6
CASSLIGQGNTEAFF,TGTGCCAGCAGTTTAATAGGGCAGGGTAACACTGAAGCTTTCTTT,TRBV27,NA,NA,TRBJ1-1